One sample yielded the 17 T cell receptor beta chains listed below, sequenced in a study of B cell selection in AIRE deficiency. TCRdb keeps only in-frame clones here, not all; method: immunoSEQ multiplex PCR. The data show tens of thousands of clones, about 94% seen once. Regulatory T cells were sorted as CD4+CD25hiCD127low/negative. Specimen: Tregs sorted from PBMCs. The receptor source for this set is a human donor with AIRE deficiency.

V gene TRBV27 combines with J gene TRBJ1-2, with D possibly being TRBD1 (6 bases). V was pared by 4 bases and J by 8 bases, with 17 bases between. CDR1 is MNHEY, CDR2 SMNVEV, per germline (reference sequence). The CDR3 sequence is 14 residues long. The CDR3 is CASSSLGGAGGYTF. CDR3 DNA: TGTGCCAGCAGTTCCCTCGGGGGGGCAGGAGGCTACACCTTC.

The gene calls are TRBV18 and TRBJ2-2, with unresolved D. The CDR3 sequence is 14 residues long. Germline lookup yields CDR1 KGHSH and CDR2 LQKENI. The germline V and J ends were trimmed by 5 bases and 10 bases, with 17 bases remaining between them. In nucleotides, the CDR3 is TGTGCCAGCTCATCAACGAACCCAGCCCCGGAGCTGTTTTTT. Its translation: CASSSTNPAPELFF.

This chain links TRBV6-5 with TRBJ2-2; D is ambiguous. Trimming took off 4 bases at V and 1 base at J, with 4 bases between the two ends. The CDR3 is 13 residues long. Germline V gene lookup returns CDR1 MNHEY and CDR2 SVGAGI. The CDR3 DNA reads TGTGCCAGCAGTTCGAGGAACACCGGGGAGCTGTTTTTT. Translated: CASSSRNTGELFF.

The chain recombines TRBV5-6 with TRBJ2-2; tentative D call: TRBD1 (5 bases). CDR3 length equals 15 residues. Germline lookup yields CDR1 SGHDT and CDR2 YYEEEE. Trimming pared 1 base from V and 6 bases from J, leaving 13 bases between. CDR3 sequence: CASSLTGSLPGELFF. The CDR3 bases are TGTGCCAGCAGCTTGACAGGCTCCTTGCCCGGGGAGCTGTTTTTT. Looking up the rest from reference TRBV5-6 and TRBJ2-2 gives the full variable domain: DAGVTQSPTHLIKTRGQQVTLRCSPKSGHDTVSWYQQALGQGPQFIFQYYEEEERQRGNFPDRFSGHQFPNYSSELNVNALLLGDSALYLCASSLTGSLPGELFFGEGSRLTVL.

The chain links TRBV6-5 to TRBJ1-2; D is possibly TRBD1 (6 bases). With 6 bases removed from V and 2 bases from J, the gap between germline ends came to 13 bases. This CDR3 is built from 14 residues. The V gene's germline CDR1 is MNHEY and CDR2 SVGAGI. CDR3 loop: CASSYRAINYGYTF. In nucleotides, the CDR3 is TGTGCCAGCAGCTACAGGGCAATCAACTATGGCTACACCTTC.

The chain is built from TRBV18 and TRBJ2-2, with 8 bases fitting TRBD1. Germline V gene sequence: CDR1 KGHSH, CDR2 LQKENI. The CDR3 contains 17 residues. V lost 2 bases to trimming and J lost 2 bases; unmatched junction nucleotides: 7. The CDR3 nucleotides are TGTGCCAGCTCACCAAGGACAGGGTACCTCAACACCGGGGAGCTGTTTTTT. Its protein product is CASSPRTGYLNTGELFF.

The chain couples TRBV30 to TRBJ2-7; no clear D. In germline, CDR1 is GTSNPN, CDR2 SVGIG (reference sequence). The CDR3 covers 12 residues. V gave up 0 bases and J gave up 5 bases, with 8 bases separating them. CDR3 sequence reads: CAWSVSPNEQYF. The CDR3 nucleotides are TGTGCCTGGAGTGTAAGTCCGAACGAGCAGTACTTC.

The chain combines TRBV15 with TRBJ1-5; D remains ambiguous. The CDR3 loop spans 12 amino acids. Germline V gene data show CDR1 as LNHNV and CDR2 as YYDKDF (reference sequence). The ends were cut back, 5 bases at V and 6 bases at J, with 8 bases in the middle. In nucleotides, the CDR3 is TGTGCCACCAGCGAGGGAGGTCAGCCCCAGCATTTT. Its protein product is CATSEGGQPQHF.

The count of this clone is one. The chain recombines TRBV6-1 with TRBJ2-1, with 8 bases aligning to TRBD2. Germline V gives CDR1 MNHNS, CDR2 SASEGT. V dropped 3 bases and J dropped 7; count of bases not matched to a gene: 8. CDR3 length: 15 amino acids. This CDR3 is CASSDTGRVQNEQFF. The CDR3 DNA is TGTGCCAGCAGTGACACCGGGAGGGTGCAAAATGAGCAGTTCTTC.

This clone was detected once. The genes are TRBV5-1 and TRBJ2-6; tentatively, D is TRBD2 (6 bases). The length of the CDR3 is 17 residues. Germline V lookup: CDR1 SGHRS, CDR2 YFSETQ. Trimming removed 4 bases from V and 0 bases from J, with 14 bases in between. DNA of the CDR3: TGCGCCAGCAGCGCGGGACTCACGACCTCTGGGGCCAACGTCCTGACTTTC. Encoded protein: CASSAGLTTSGANVLTF.

The table lists this clone with a few counts. This CDR3 reads CASSGGLTSYEQYF. The CDR3 bases are TGTGCCAGCAGCGGGGGACTCACGTCCTACGAGCAGTACTTC. The chain couples TRBV11-2 to TRBJ2-7, with D possibly TRBD2 on 6 matching bases. CDR3 length: 14 residues. The germline V gene encodes CDR1 SGHAT and CDR2 FQNNGV. Trimming stripped 5 bases from V and 1 base from J, with 12 bases between.

The rearrangement joins TRBV5-1 to TRBJ2-7; the D gene is possibly TRBD1 (6 bases). The germline CDR1 and CDR2 sequences are SGHRS and YFSETQ. V was pared by 4 bases and J by 2 bases, with 13 bases between. This CDR3 has 14 residues. The CDR3: CASSTTGLTYEQYF. CDR3 bases: TGCGCCAGCAGCACCACAGGGTTAACCTACGAGCAGTACTTC.

The chain uses TRBV13 and TRBJ1-1; D is uncertain. Germline V lookup: CDR1 PRHDT, CDR2 FYEKMQ (reference sequence). The CDR3 has 12 residues. V gave up 6 bases and J gave up 7 bases, with 12 bases separating them. Written as DNA, the CDR3 is TGTGCCAGCAGTAGTTTAAGCAGTGAAGCTTTCTTT. Its protein is CASSSLSSEAFF.

V is TRBV4-2 and J is TRBJ1-1; the D is unclear. Between the trimmed V and J ends, which lost 1 base and 2 bases, there was a span of 5 bases. Germline V gene data show CDR1 as LGHNA and CDR2 as YNFKEQ. This CDR3 has 13 residues. The CDR3 region has the DNA TGTGCCAGCAGCCAAGTATTAAACACTGAAGCTTTCTTT. Its translation is CASSQVLNTEAFF.

The V and J genes are TRBV7-6 and TRBJ2-3; D gene unclear. V lost 4 bases, J lost 2 bases, and 4 bases lay in between. Germline CDR1 is SGHVS and CDR2 is FNYEAQ. This CDR3 comprises 12 residues. CDR3 amino acids: CASSSYTDTQYF. In DNA, the CDR3 is TGTGCCAGCAGCTCCTACACAGATACGCAGTATTTT.

V usage is TRBV7-2 and J usage is TRBJ2-7; no firm D call. The CDR3 covers 14 residues. The germline CDR1 and CDR2 sequences are SGHTA and FQGNSA. The ends were cut back, 5 bases at V and 5 bases at J, with 16 bases in the middle. The CDR3 region has the DNA TGTGCCAGCAGCCAGGTAGTCTTCCGCCACGAGCAGTACTTC. This gives the protein CASSQVVFRHEQYF.

The chain carries TRBV28 and TRBJ2-1; a possible D gene is TRBD2 (6 bases). The CDR3 runs to 14 residues. The V and J ends lost 7 bases and 5 bases respectively, with 15 bases between them. Germline V gives CDR1 MDHEN, CDR2 SYDVKM. CDR3: CASKWGLENNEQFF. In nucleotides, the CDR3 is TGTGCCAGCAAATGGGGACTCGAAAACAATGAGCAGTTCTTC. Using reference TRBV28 and TRBJ2-1 for the parts outside the CDR3, the full variable domain is DVKVTQSSRYLVKRTGEKVFLECVQDMDHENMFWYRQDPGLGLRLIYFSYDVKMKEKGDIPEGYSVSREKKERFSLILESASTNQTSMYLCASKWGLENNEQFFGPGTRLTVL.